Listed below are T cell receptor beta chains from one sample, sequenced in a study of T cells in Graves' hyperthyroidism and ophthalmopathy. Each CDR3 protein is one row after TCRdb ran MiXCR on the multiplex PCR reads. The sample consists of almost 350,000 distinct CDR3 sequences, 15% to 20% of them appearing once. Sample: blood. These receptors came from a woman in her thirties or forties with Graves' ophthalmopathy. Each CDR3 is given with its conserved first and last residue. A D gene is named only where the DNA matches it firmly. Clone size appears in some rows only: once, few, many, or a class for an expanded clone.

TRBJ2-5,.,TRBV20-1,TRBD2,CSARALAGAETQYF,TGCAGTGCTCGAGCACTAGCGGGAGCGGAGACCCAGTACTTC
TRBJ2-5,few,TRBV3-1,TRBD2,CASSQDPGLAGGRKTQYF,TGTGCCAGCAGCCAAGATCCGGGACTAGCGGGAGGTCGGAAGACCCAGTACTTC
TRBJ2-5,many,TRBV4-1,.,CASSQVDGPNQETQYF,TGCGCCAGCAGCCAGGTCGACGGGCCTAACCAAGAGACCCAGTACTTC
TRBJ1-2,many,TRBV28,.,CASSPTVVGYGYTF,TGTGCCAGCAGTCCAACAGTAGTTGGGTATGGCTACACCTTC
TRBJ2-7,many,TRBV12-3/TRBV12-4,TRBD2,CASSLVLMGGVEQYF,TGTGCCAGCAGTTTGGTCCTGATGGGGGGGGTCGAGCAGTACTTC
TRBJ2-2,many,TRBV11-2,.,CASSLVGQPTGELFF,TGTGCCAGCAGCTTAGTAGGGCAGCCAACCGGGGAGCTGTTTTTT
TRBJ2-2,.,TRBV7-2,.,CASSLRGTGLAEELFF,TGTGCCAGCAGTTTGCGGGGGACAGGACTGGCCGAGGAGCTGTTTTTT
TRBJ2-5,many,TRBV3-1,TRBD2,CASSQIVGTNQETQYF,TGTGCCAGCAGCCAAATCGTGGGGACTAATCAAGAGACCCAGTACTTC
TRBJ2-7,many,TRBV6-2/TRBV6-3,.,CASIEAYSYEQYF,TGTGCCAGCATCGAAGCTTACTCCTACGAGCAGTACTTC
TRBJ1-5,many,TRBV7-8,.,CASSLGRVWDQPQHF,TGTGCCAGCAGCTTGGGCAGGGTCTGGGATCAGCCCCAGCATTTT
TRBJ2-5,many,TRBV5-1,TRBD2,CASSEGLAGLYQETQYF,TGCGCCAGCAGCGAGGGACTAGCGGGACTGTACCAAGAGACCCAGTACTTC
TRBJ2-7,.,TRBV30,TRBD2,CAWSVGTSGPYEQYF,TGTGCCTGGAGTGTAGGGACTAGCGGCCCATACGAGCAGTACTTC
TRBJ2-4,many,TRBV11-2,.,CASSPSGTGRTIQYF,TGTGCCAGCAGCCCAAGCGGAACCGGTCGAACCATTCAGTACTTC
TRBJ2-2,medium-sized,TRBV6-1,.,CASSEVGSGELFF,TGTGCCAGCAGTGAAGTGGGGTCCGGGGAGCTGTTTTTT
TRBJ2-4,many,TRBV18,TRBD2,CASSPIRGEIQYF,TGTGCCAGCTCACCAATCCGGGGGGAGATTCAGTACTTC
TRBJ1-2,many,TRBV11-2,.,CASSLDLGQGSQYGYTF,TGTGCCAGCAGCTTAGATCTTGGGCAGGGGAGTCAGTATGGCTACACCTTC
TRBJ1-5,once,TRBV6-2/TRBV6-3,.,CASSYADTDQPQHF,TGTGCCAGCAGTTACGCGGACACAGATCAGCCCCAGCATTTT
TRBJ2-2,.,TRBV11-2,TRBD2,CASSRLAGVDTGELFF,TGTGCCAGCAGCAGACTAGCGGGAGTCGACACCGGGGAGCTGTTTTTT
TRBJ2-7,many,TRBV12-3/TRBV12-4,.,CASSFIFDSDEQYF,TGTGCCAGCAGTTTCATATTCGACAGCGACGAGCAGTACTTC
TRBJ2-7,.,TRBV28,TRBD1,CASKSQGAWEQYF,TGTGCCAGCAAATCACAGGGGGCTTGGGAGCAGTACTTC
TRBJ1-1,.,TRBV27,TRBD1,CASRPRQGVTEAFF,TGTGCCAGCAGGCCCCGACAGGGGGTCACTGAAGCTTTCTTT
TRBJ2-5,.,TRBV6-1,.,CASVGRGKETQYF,TGTGCCAGTGTGGGGAGAGGGAAAGAGACCCAGTACTTC
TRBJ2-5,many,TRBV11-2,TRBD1,CASSWGVLGQEKETQYF,TGTGCCAGCAGCTGGGGGGTTTTGGGACAGGAAAAAGAGACCCAGTACTTC
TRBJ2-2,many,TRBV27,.,CASSPYLMTGRDTGELFF,TGTGCCAGCAGTCCTTACCTTATGACAGGGAGGGACACCGGGGAGCTGTTTTTT
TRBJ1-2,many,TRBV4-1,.,CASSQARTFYGYTF,TGCGCCAGCAGCCAAGCTCGGACATTCTATGGCTACACCTTC
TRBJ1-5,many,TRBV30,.,CAWTAQSSNQPQHF,TGTGCCTGGACAGCACAGTCTAGCAATCAGCCCCAGCATTTT
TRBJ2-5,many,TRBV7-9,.,CASNRVGETQYF,TGTGCCAGCAACCGCGTGGGAGAGACCCAGTACTTC
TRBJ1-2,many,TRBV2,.,CASTNPGAGSYGYTF,TGTGCCAGCACCAATCCAGGGGCAGGTAGCTATGGCTACACCTTC
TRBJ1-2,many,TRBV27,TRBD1,CASSPQGAGGYTF,TGTGCCAGCAGTCCACAGGGGGCGGGTGGCTACACCTTC
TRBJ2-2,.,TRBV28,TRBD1,CASSFRTGGAGELFF,TGTGCCAGCAGTTTCCGGACAGGGGGCGCCGGGGAGCTGTTTTTT
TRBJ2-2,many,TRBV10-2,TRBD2,CASSEREAGELFF,TGCGCCAGCAGTGAGCGGGAGGCCGGGGAGCTGTTTTTT
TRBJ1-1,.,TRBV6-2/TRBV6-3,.,CARLPKRFF,TGTGCCCGGCTCCCTAAACGGTTCTTT
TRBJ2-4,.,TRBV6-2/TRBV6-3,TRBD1,CASRTGTGAKNIQYF,TGTGCCAGCAGAACCGGGACAGGGGCCAAAAACATTCAGTACTTC
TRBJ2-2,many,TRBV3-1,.,CASSQARGGELFF,TGTGCCAGCAGCCAAGCGAGGGGCGGGGAGCTGTTTTTT
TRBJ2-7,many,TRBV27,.,CASRGRSYEQYF,TGTGCCAGTCGGGGCAGGTCCTACGAGCAGTACTTC
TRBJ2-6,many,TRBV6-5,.,CASSSPRGSSGANVLTF,TGTGCCAGCAGTTCCCCGCGGGGTAGCTCTGGGGCCAACGTCCTGACTTTC
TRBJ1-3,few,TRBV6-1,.,CASSEAAVLGGNTISF,TGTGCCAGCAGTGAAGCGGCGGTCCTCGGTGGAAACACCATATCTTTT
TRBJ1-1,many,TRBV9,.,CASSVGIDSLMNTEAFF,TGTGCCAGCAGCGTAGGAATAGACAGTCTCATGAACACTGAAGCTTTCTTT
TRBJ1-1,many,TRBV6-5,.,CASSYPGRVTDTEAFF,TGTGCCAGCAGTTACCCGGGCAGAGTTACCGACACTGAAGCTTTCTTT
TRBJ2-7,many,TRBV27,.,CASSWGRPYFYEQYF,TGTGCCAGCAGTTGGGGACGACCCTACTTCTACGAGCAGTACTTC
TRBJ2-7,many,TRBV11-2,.,CASSLGWGYETYEQYF,TGTGCCAGCAGCTTAGGTTGGGGTTACGAAACCTACGAGCAGTACTTC